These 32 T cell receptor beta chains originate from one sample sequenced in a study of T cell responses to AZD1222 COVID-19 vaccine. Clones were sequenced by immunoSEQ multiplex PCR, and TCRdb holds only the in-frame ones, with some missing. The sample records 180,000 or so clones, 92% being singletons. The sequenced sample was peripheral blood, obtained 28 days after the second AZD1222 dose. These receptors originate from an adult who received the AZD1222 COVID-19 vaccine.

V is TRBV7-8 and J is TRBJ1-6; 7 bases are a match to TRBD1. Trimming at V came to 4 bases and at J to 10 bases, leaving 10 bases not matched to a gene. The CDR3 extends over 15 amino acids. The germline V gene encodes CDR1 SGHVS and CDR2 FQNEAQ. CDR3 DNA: TGTGCCAGCAGCTACCAGGGGGGGTTTCGGTCACCCCTCCACTTT. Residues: CASSYQGGFRSPLHF.

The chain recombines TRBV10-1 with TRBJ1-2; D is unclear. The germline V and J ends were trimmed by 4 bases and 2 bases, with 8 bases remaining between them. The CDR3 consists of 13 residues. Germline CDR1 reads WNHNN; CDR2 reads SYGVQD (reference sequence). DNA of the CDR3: TGCGCCAGCAGTGGAAGTTTAAACTATGGCTACACCTTC. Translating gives CASSGSLNYGYTF.

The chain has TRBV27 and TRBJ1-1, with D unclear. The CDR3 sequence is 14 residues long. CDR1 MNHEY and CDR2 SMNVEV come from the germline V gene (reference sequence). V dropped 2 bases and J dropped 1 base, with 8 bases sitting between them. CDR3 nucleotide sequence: TGTGCCAGCAGTTTAGCGGACGGGAACACTGAAGCTTTCTTT. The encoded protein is CASSLADGNTEAFF.

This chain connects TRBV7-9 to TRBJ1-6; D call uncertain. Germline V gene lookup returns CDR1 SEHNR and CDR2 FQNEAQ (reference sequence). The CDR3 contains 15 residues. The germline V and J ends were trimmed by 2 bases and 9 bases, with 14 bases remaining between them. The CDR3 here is CASSLSARLASPLHF. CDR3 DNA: TGTGCCAGCAGCTTATCCGCGCGGTTGGCTTCACCCCTCCACTTT. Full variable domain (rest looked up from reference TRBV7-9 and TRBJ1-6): DTGVSQNPRHKITKRGQNVTFRCDPISEHNRLYWYRQTLGQGPEFLTYFQNEAQLEKSRLLSDRFSAERPKGSFSTLEIQRTEQGDSAMYLCASSLSARLASPLHFGNGTRLTVT.

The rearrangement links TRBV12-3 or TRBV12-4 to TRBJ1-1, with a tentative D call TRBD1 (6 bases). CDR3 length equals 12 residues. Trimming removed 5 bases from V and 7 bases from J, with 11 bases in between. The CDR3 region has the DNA TGTGCCAGCAGTCGCGGACAGAATGAAGCTTTCTTT. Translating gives CASSRGQNEAFF.

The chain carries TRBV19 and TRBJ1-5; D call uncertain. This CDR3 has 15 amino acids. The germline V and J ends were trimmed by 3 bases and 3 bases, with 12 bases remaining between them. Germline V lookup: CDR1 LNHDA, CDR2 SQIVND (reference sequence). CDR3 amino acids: CASSMARDHNQPQHF. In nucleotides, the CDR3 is TGTGCCAGTAGTATGGCCAGAGACCACAATCAGCCCCAGCATTTT. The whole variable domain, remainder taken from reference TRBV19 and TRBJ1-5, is DGGITQSPKYLFRKEGQNVTLSCEQNLNHDAMYWYRQDPGQGLRLIYYSQIVNDFQKGDIAEGYSVSREKKESFPLTVTSAQKNPTAFYLCASSMARDHNQPQHFGDGTRLSIL.

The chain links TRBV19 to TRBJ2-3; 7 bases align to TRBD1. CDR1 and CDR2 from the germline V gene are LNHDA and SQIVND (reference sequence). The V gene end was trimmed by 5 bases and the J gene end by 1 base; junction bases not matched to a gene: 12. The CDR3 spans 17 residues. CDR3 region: CASSPGTVFLRTDTQYF. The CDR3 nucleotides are TGTGCCAGTAGTCCAGGGACAGTTTTCCTCCGCACAGATACGCAGTATTTT.

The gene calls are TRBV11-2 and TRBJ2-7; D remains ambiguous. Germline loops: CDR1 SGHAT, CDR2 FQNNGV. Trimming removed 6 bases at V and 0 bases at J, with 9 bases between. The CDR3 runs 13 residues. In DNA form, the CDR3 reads TGTGCCAGCAGTTTCACTGCCTCCTACGAGCAGTACTTC. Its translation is CASSFTASYEQYF.

CDR3 sequence (DNA): TGTGCCAGCAGCTTATATCCAGGGCCCTACGAGCAGTACTTC. This gives the protein CASSLYPGPYEQYF. The chain uses TRBV7-2 and TRBJ2-7, with a tentative D call TRBD1 (5 bases). Trimming left V 2 bases short and J 2 bases short, with 10 bases between. The CDR3 extends over 14 amino acids. Germline loops: CDR1 SGHTA, CDR2 FQGNSA.

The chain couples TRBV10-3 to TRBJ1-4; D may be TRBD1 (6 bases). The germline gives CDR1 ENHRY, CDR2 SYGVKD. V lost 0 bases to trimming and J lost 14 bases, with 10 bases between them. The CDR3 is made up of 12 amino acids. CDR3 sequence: CAISESGAGLFF. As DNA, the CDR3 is TGTGCCATCAGTGAGTCGGGGGCGGGTCTGTTTTTT.

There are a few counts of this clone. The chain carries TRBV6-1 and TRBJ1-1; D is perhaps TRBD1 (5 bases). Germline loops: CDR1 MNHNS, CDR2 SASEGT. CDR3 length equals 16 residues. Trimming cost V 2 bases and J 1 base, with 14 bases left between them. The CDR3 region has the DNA TGTGCCAGCAGTGAACCAGCGAGGGACCCGAACACTGAAGCTTTCTTT. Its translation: CASSEPARDPNTEAFF.

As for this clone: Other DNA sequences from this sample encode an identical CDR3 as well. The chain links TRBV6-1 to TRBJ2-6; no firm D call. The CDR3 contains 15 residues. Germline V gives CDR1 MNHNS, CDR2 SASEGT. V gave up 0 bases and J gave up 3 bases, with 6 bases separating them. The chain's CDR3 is CASSEASSGANVLTF. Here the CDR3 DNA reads TGTGCCAGCAGTGAAGCTTCTAGTGGGGCCAACGTCCTGACTTTC.

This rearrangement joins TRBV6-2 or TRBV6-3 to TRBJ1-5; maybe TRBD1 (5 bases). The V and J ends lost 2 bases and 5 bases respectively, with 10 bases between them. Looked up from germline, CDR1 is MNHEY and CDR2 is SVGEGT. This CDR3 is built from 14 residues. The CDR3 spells CASSYRGPHQPQHF. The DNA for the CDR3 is TGTGCCAGCAGTTACAGGGGCCCACATCAGCCCCAGCATTTT.

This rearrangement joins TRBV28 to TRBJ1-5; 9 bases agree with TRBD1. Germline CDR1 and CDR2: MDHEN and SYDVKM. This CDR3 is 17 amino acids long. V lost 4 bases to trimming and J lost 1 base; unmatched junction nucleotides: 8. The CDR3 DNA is TGTGCCAGCAGTTCGAATGACAGGGGGTTCAGCAATCAGCCCCAGCATTTT. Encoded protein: CASSSNDRGFSNQPQHF.

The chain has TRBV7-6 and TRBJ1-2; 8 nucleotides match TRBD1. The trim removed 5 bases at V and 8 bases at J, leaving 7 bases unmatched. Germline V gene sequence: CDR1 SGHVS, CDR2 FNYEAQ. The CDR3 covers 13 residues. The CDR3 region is CASSIYRGEGYTF. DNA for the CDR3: TGTGCCAGCAGCATTTACAGGGGGGAAGGCTACACCTTC.

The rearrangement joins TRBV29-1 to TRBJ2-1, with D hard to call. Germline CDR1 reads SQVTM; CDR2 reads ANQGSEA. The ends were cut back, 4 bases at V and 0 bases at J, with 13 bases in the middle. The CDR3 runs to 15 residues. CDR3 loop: CSVVWGASSYNEQFF. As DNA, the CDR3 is TGCAGCGTTGTATGGGGTGCTAGCTCCTACAATGAGCAGTTCTTC.

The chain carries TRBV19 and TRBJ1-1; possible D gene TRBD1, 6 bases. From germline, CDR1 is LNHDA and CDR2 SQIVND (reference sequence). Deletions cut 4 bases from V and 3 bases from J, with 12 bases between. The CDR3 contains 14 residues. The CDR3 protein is CASSKDRSHTEAFF. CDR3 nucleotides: TGTGCCAGTAGTAAGGACAGAAGTCACACTGAAGCTTTCTTT.

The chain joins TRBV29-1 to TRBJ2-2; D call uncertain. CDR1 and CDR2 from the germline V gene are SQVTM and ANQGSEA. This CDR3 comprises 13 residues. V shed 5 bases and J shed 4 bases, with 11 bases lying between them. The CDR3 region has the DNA TGCAGCGTTCTTTCGGGTCGCACCGGGGAGCTGTTTTTT. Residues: CSVLSGRTGELFF.

The CDR3 bases are TGTGCCAGCAGTCCAAATTCCTATGGCTACACCTTC. It yields the protein CASSPNSYGYTF. The chain has TRBV28 and TRBJ1-2; D call uncertain. The CDR3 has 12 residues. Germline lookup yields CDR1 MDHEN and CDR2 SYDVKM. Trimming shortened V by 5 bases and J by 4 bases, and 8 bases separated the two germline ends.

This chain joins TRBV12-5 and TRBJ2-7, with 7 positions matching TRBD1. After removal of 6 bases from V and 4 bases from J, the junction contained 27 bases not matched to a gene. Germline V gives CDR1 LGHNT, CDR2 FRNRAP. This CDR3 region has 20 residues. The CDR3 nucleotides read TGTGCTAGTGGGGGCGGGCGACAGGGAATTTGGTACTCTACCCCTTACGAGCAGTACTTC. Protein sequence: CASGGGRQGIWYSTPYEQYF.

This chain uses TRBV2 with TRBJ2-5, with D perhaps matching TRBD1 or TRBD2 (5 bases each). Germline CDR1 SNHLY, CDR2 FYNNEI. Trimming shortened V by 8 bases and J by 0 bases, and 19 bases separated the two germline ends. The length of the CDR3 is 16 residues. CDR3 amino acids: CASGDPGPPYQETQYF. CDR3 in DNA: TGTGCCAGCGGGGATCCGGGACCTCCGTACCAAGAGACCCAGTACTTC.

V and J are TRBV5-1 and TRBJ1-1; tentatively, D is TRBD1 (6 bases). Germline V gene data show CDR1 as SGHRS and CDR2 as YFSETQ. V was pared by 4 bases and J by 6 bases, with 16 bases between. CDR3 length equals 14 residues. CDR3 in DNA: TGCGCCAGCAGCCTTTCCGGGGGCAAGGCTGAAGCTTTCTTT. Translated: CASSLSGGKAEAFF.

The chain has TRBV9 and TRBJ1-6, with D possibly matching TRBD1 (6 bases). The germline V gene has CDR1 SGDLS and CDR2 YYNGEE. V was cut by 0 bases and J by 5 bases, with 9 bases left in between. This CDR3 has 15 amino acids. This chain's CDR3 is CASSVANRDNSPLHF. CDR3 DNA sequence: TGTGCCAGCAGCGTAGCTAACAGGGATAATTCACCCCTCCACTTT.

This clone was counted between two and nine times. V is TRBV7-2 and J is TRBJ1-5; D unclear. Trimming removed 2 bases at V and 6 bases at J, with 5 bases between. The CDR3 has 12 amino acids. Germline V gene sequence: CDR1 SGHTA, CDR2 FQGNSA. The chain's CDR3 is CASSLMGQPQHF. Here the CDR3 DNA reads TGTGCCAGCAGCTTAATGGGTCAGCCCCAGCATTTT.

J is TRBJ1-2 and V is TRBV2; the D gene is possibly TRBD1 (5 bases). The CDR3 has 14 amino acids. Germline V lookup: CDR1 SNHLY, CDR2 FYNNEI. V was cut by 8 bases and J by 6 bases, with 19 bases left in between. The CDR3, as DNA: TGTGCCAGCCGTGGAGACAGCTGGGGACATGGCTACACCTTC. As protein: CASRGDSWGHGYTF. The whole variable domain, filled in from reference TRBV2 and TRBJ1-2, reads EPEVTQTPSHQVTQMGQEVILRCVPISNHLYFYWYRQILGQKVEFLVSFYNNEISEKSEIFDDQFSVERPDGSNFTLKIRSTKLEDSAMYFCASRGDSWGHGYTFGSGTRLTVV.

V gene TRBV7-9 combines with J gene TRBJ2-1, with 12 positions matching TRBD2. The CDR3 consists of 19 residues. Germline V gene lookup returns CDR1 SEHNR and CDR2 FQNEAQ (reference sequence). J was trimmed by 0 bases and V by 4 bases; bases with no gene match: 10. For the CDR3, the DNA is TGTGCCAGCAGCTCGAACAGACTAGCGGGAGAGGTCTCCTACAATGAGCAGTTCTTC. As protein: CASSSNRLAGEVSYNEQFF.

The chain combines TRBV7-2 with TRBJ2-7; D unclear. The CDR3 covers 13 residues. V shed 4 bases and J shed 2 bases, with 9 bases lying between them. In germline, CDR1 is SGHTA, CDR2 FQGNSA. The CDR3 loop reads CASSSRPPYEQYF. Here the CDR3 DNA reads TGTGCCAGCAGCTCCCGGCCCCCCTACGAGCAGTACTTC.

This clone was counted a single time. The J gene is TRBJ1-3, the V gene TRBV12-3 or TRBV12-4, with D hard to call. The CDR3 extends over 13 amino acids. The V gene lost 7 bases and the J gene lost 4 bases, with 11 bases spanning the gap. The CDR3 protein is CASINYPGNTIYF. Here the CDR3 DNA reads TGTGCCAGCATTAATTACCCAGGAAACACCATATATTTT.

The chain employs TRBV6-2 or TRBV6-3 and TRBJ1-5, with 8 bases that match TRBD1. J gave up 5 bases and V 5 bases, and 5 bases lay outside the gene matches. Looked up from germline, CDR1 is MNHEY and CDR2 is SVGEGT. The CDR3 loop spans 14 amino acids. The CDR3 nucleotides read TGTGCCAGCAGTCGGACAGGGTCCCATCAGCCCCAGCATTTT. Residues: CASSRTGSHQPQHF.

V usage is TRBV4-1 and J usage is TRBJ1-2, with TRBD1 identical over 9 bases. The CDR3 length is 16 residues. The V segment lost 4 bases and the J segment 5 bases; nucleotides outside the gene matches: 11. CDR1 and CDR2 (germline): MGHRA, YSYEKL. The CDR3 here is CASSPRDREIGYGYTF. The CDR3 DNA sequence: TGCGCCAGCAGCCCCCGGGACAGGGAAATCGGGTATGGCTACACCTTC.

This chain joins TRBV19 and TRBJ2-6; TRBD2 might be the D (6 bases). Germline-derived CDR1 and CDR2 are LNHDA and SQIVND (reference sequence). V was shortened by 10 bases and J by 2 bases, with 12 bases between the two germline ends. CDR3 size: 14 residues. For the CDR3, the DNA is TGTGCCACCTCGTGGGGGGCTGGGGCCAACGTCCTGACTTTC. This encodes CATSWGAGANVLTF.

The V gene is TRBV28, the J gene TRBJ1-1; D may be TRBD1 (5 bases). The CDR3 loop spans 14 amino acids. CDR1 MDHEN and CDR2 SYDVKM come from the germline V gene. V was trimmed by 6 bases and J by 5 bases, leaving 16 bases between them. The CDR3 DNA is TGTGCCAGCAGCCAACCCGGGGGAGTTACTGAAGCTTTCTTT. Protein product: CASSQPGGVTEAFF.